The source of this T cell receptor beta chain is a study of shared clonotypes between healthy human individuals. The CDR3 is 14 amino acids. V dropped 4 bases and J dropped 3 bases, with 12 bases sitting between them. CDR1 is SNHLY, CDR2 FYNNEI, per germline. This table comes from immunoSEQ multiplex PCR, and its TCRdb copy is limited to in-frame clones, with some not included. The table has about 1 million clones, about three quarters seen once. The sequencing input was memory CD4+ T cells sorted from blood. Subset meaning: CD45RA-negative fraction. This TCR came from a man in his late teens or twenties in good health. J is TRBJ2-5 and V is TRBV2; D ambiguous. The CDR3 spells CASSGNRYKETQYF. The CDR3 nucleotides are TGTGCCAGCAGTGGTAACAGATACAAAGAGACCCAGTACTTC. The full variable domain, with the rest looked up from reference TRBV2 and TRBJ2-5, is EPEVTQTPSHQVTQMGQEVILRCVPISNHLYFYWYRQILGQKVEFLVSFYNNEISEKSEIFDDQFSVERPDGSNFTLKIRSTKLEDSAMYFCASSGNRYKETQYFGPGTRLLVL.